This note documents a single T cell receptor (beta chain) sequence. What it binds is unknown. The data originate from a study of T cells expressing NK-cell markers. Study overall: Sorted CD3+CD56+NKG2C+, CD3+CD56+NKG2C- and CD3+CD56-NKG2C+ T cells supplied TCR beta repertoires. Study observations and caveats: NKG2C+ dominant clonotypes from 5 to 7 donors made up roughly 1.0-7.0% of CD8+ T cells.

No DNA is given; TCRdb re-called the 5' RACE reads and lists each CDR3 protein once. In all, the sample yields about 190,000 distinct CDR3 sequences. Looked up from germline, CDR1 is SGHTA and CDR2 is FQGNSA. The CDR3 runs 16 residues. J is TRBJ2-1 and V is TRBV7-2; as DNA is missing, the TRBD1 call by TCRdb cannot be tested. The sequenced sample was blood T cells: a sorted CD56 or NKG2C T cell subset, CD4+ or CD8+ T cells, or bulk PBMC T cells (not recorded which). The receptor was isolated from a man aged 18-75 years in good health. CDR3: CASSLGGTGSYNEQFF.